What follows are 2 T cell receptor beta chains derived from one specimen sequenced in a study of T cell responses to AZD1222 COVID-19 vaccine. Generated by immunoSEQ multiplex PCR, the TCRdb table keeps only in-frame clones and is missing some. The sample includes about 150,000 clones, approximately 91% seen only once; the top ten take about 1.4%. The sample was peripheral blood, taken 28 days after the second AZD1222 dose. These receptors originate from an adult who received the AZD1222 COVID-19 vaccine.

The rearrangement uses TRBV5-5 and TRBJ2-3; D possibly corresponds to TRBD1 (6 bases). Germline lookup yields CDR1 SGHKS and CDR2 YYEKEE (reference sequence). V was cut by 4 bases and J by 7 bases, with 13 bases left in between. The CDR3 runs 13 residues. The CDR3 sequence is CASSQGPGHTQYF. The CDR3 bases are TGTGCCAGCAGCCAGGGGCCGGGGCATACGCAGTATTTT.

The J gene is TRBJ2-7, the V gene TRBV7-8; 13 nucleotides agree with TRBD2. The germline V gene has CDR1 SGHVS and CDR2 FQNEAQ. The CDR3 has 16 residues. Germline trimming cut 1 base from V and 5 bases from J; bases unmatched to any gene: 5. The chain's CDR3 is CASSLVRGLAGHEQYF. CDR3 DNA sequence: TGTGCCAGCAGCTTAGTGCGGGGACTAGCGGGACACGAGCAGTACTTC. Full variable domain (rest looked up from reference TRBV7-8 and TRBJ2-7): GAGVSQSPRYKVAKRGQDVALRCDPISGHVSLFWYQQALGQGPEFLTYFQNEAQLDKSGLPSDRFFAERPEGSVSTLKIQRTQQEDSAVYLCASSLVRGLAGHEQYFGPGTRLTVT.